This TCR beta chain is from a study of shared clonotypes between healthy human individuals. General study findings and limits: Among donors, clonotype sharing was expected to be affected by sequencing depth. A reduction in generation probabilities was seen for non-shared clonotypes relative to those shared by all four donors. With few donors, the genetic and exposure-history diversity represented was limited.

As for this clone: Antigen unknown.

Clones were read by immunoSEQ multiplex PCR, and TCRdb kept only the in-frame ones, dropping some. This table has some 1 million clones, around 76% appearing once. Per the germline V gene, CDR1 is MNHNS and CDR2 is SASEGT. There are 15 residues in the CDR3. Trimming cost V 1 base and J 4 bases, with 13 bases left between them. Those who donated, Caucasian adults without exception, all lived in Nashville, Tennessee. The sequence derives from a man younger than 30 in good health. This chain uses TRBV6-1 with TRBJ1-2; D remains ambiguous. Sequenced: memory CD4+ T cells sorted from blood. Subset defined: CD45RA-negative fraction. The CDR3 nucleotides read TGTGCCAGCAGTGAAGGCCCGGGTTATGGCTATGGCTACACCTTC. It translates to CASSEGPGYGYGYTF.